The 21 T cell receptor beta chains listed next were all sequenced from one sample in a study of cytomegalovirus exposure and HLA in healthy donors. The PCR was carried out with 60 Vbeta primers and 13 Jbeta primers. The data were produced by immunoSEQ multiplex PCR, yet TCRdb's version contains in-frame clones alone and is incomplete. The profile shows about 130,000 clones, 73% of them singletons. The specimen was PBMCs. The receptors shown here come from a woman in her forties in good health and CMV-seropositive.

The chain is built from TRBV7-9 and TRBJ2-7; maybe TRBD1 (6 bases). The germline gives CDR1 SEHNR, CDR2 FQNEAQ (reference sequence). Between the trimmed V and J ends, which lost 3 bases and 1 base, there was a span of 16 bases. The CDR3 runs 16 residues. Written as DNA, the CDR3 is TGTGCCAGCAGCTTGACAGGCCACCCTCGATCCTACGAGCAGTACTTC. Protein sequence: CASSLTGHPRSYEQYF.

This chain links TRBV4-3 with TRBJ2-7; 7 bases line up with TRBD1. The V gene end was trimmed by 3 bases and the J gene end by 2 bases; junction bases not matched to a gene: 10. The CDR3 is made up of 16 amino acids. The germline V gene has CDR1 LGHNA and CDR2 YSLEER. The CDR3 nucleotides read TGCGCCAGCAGCCATGCCCCGGGACAGAGGGCCTACGAGCAGTACTTC. As protein: CASSHAPGQRAYEQYF.

This chain uses TRBV27 with TRBJ2-7, with 11 bases lining up with TRBD2. Trimming at V came to 2 bases and at J to 3 bases, leaving 3 bases not matched to a gene. CDR1 is MNHEY and CDR2 is SMNVEV in the germline V gene (reference sequence). This CDR3 contains 15 residues. CDR3 sequence (DNA): TGTGCCAGCAGTTTAAGCGGGACTAGCGGCTACGAGCAGTACTTC. Translation: CASSLSGTSGYEQYF.

This chain connects TRBV2 to TRBJ1-1; 10 bases match TRBD1. There are 14 residues in the CDR3. In germline, CDR1 is SNHLY, CDR2 FYNNEI. Trimming cost V 9 bases and J 4 bases; bases outside gene matches: 8. The CDR3 loop reads CASVYRDRGTEAFF. Written as DNA, the CDR3 is TGTGCCAGTGTATACCGGGACAGGGGCACTGAAGCTTTCTTT.

The chain combines TRBV6-5 with TRBJ2-7; D ambiguous. The CDR3 is 12 residues long. Trimming stripped 6 bases from V and 12 bases from J, with 18 bases between. CDR1 is MNHEY, CDR2 SVGAGI, per germline. In DNA, the CDR3 is TGTGCCAGCAGGCCCTCAACCGGCAGGCTGTACTTC. Translation gives CASRPSTGRLYF.

The V call is TRBV5-4, the J call TRBJ2-7, with TRBD2 as a possible D gene (5 bases). The CDR3 totals 16 residues. Trimming removed 0 bases at V and 3 bases at J, with 16 bases between. Germline CDR1 and CDR2: SGHNT and YYREEE (reference sequence). CDR3 nucleotides: TGTGCCAGCAGCTTGGGCCCTGGACCGACTAACTACGAGCAGTACTTC. Protein product: CASSLGPGPTNYEQYF.

As regards this clone: This same CDR3 is encoded by further DNA sequences in the sample. Written as DNA, the CDR3 is TGTGCCAGCAGTTTACGCAGGGATCAGCCCCAGCATTTT. It yields the protein CASSLRRDQPQHF. This chain uses TRBV7-9 with TRBJ1-5, with a tentative D call TRBD1 (5 bases). V shed 6 bases and J shed 5 bases, with 11 bases lying between them. Looked up from germline, CDR1 is SEHNR and CDR2 is FQNEAQ (reference sequence). The CDR3 length is 13 residues.

The chain joins TRBV30 to TRBJ2-1, with 8 bases matching TRBD2. Germline V CDR1 and CDR2: GTSNPN, SVGIG (reference sequence). V was pared by 0 bases and J by 6 bases, with 7 bases of the junction left unmatched. This CDR3 is built from 15 residues. CDR3 sequence: CAWSVVGTRANEQFF. The CDR3 DNA is TGTGCCTGGAGTGTAGTCGGGACTAGAGCCAATGAGCAGTTCTTC.

The chain recombines TRBV9 with TRBJ1-2; possible D gene TRBD1, 6 bases. The CDR3 spans 14 residues. CDR1 SGDLS and CDR2 YYNGEE come from the germline V gene. Trimming pared 3 bases from V and 2 bases from J, leaving 11 bases between. CDR3 in amino acids: CASSDGTRNYGYTF. CDR3 sequence (DNA): TGTGCCAGCAGCGACGGGACACGAAACTATGGCTACACCTTC.

CDR3 region: CASSPLDRGTEQYF. In DNA, the CDR3 is TGTGCCAGCTCACCCCTGGACAGGGGGACAGAGCAGTACTTC. The chain has TRBV18 and TRBJ2-7, with 10 bases that match TRBD1. The CDR3 runs 14 residues. Germline CDR1 KGHSH, CDR2 LQKENI. The V gene end was trimmed by 3 bases and the J gene end by 7 bases; junction bases not matched to a gene: 6.

The chain carries TRBV2 and TRBJ2-2, with 7 positions matching TRBD2. The CDR3 runs 14 residues. Germline V gives CDR1 SNHLY, CDR2 FYNNEI. V shed 4 bases and J 5 bases; nucleotides not matched to a gene: 4. The CDR3 region is CASSVQGGTGELFF. The CDR3 nucleotides read TGTGCCAGCAGTGTCCAGGGAGGGACCGGGGAGCTGTTTTTT.

With respect to this clone: In the same sample, other DNA sequences code for this CDR3. V and J are TRBV28 and TRBJ1-1; D is perhaps TRBD1 (6 bases). Trimming removed 4 bases at V and 9 bases at J, with 12 bases between. The CDR3 contains 12 residues. Germline V gene lookup returns CDR1 MDHEN and CDR2 SYDVKM. The CDR3 loop is CASSSIQGQAFF. DNA of the CDR3: TGTGCCAGCAGTTCAATACAGGGACAAGCTTTCTTT.

The genes are TRBV9 and TRBJ2-7, with a possible D match to TRBD1 (5 bases). CDR3 length: 13 residues. The V and J ends lost 4 bases and 3 bases respectively, with 11 bases between them. Germline V gene sequence: CDR1 SGDLS, CDR2 YYNGEE. In DNA form, the CDR3 reads TGTGCCAGCAGCATCCGACAGAACTACGAGCAGTACTTC. It specifies CASSIRQNYEQYF.

V usage is TRBV28 and J usage is TRBJ2-7, with D perhaps matching TRBD1 (6 bases). This CDR3 spans 14 amino acids. V shed 8 bases and J shed 1 base, with 15 bases lying between them. Germline CDR1 MDHEN, CDR2 SYDVKM. CDR3 sequence reads: CASETPDSSYEQYF. Here the CDR3 DNA reads TGTGCCAGCGAAACTCCGGACAGTTCCTACGAGCAGTACTTC.

CDR3 in amino acids: CATTGDRGNQETQYF. CDR3 DNA: TGTGCCACCACCGGGGACAGGGGAAACCAAGAGACCCAGTACTTC. V and J are TRBV15 and TRBJ2-5; 10 positions agree with TRBD1. Trimming removed 7 bases from V and 0 bases from J; junction bases left unmatched: 5. CDR3 length: 15 residues. Looked up from germline, CDR1 is LNHNV and CDR2 is YYDKDF (reference sequence).

J is TRBJ1-2 and V is TRBV9; 7 bases match TRBD1. This CDR3 has 14 amino acids. Trimming cost V 1 base and J 8 bases; bases outside gene matches: 8. The germline V gene has CDR1 SGDLS and CDR2 YYNGEE. The chain's CDR3 is CASSVRMTGKGYTF. The DNA for the CDR3 is TGTGCCAGCAGCGTACGTATGACAGGGAAGGGCTACACCTTC.

The V and J genes are TRBV2 and TRBJ1-2, with D hard to call. This CDR3 region has 13 residues. CDR1 is SNHLY, CDR2 FYNNEI, per germline. The germline V and J ends were trimmed by 1 base and 4 bases, with 7 bases remaining between them. In DNA form, the CDR3 reads TGTGCCAGCAGTGAAGGGCAGTCCTATGGCTACACCTTC. Amino acids: CASSEGQSYGYTF.

The V call is TRBV5-1, the J call TRBJ1-4, with D tentatively TRBD1 (6 bases). Germline V gene lookup returns CDR1 SGHRS and CDR2 YFSETQ. The V end was cut by 0 bases, the J end by 3 bases, with 12 bases between. CDR3 length: 16 amino acids. Here the CDR3 reads CASSLAATGSNEKLFF. The DNA for the CDR3 is TGCGCCAGCAGCTTGGCCGCAACAGGGTCTAATGAAAAACTGTTTTTT. The whole variable domain, filled in from reference TRBV5-1 and TRBJ1-4, reads KAGVTQTPRYLIKTRGQQVTLSCSPISGHRSVSWYQQTPGQGLQFLFEYFSETQRNKGNFPGRFSGRQFSNSRSEMNVSTLELGDSALYLCASSLAATGSNEKLFFGSGTQLSVL.

The V gene is TRBV28, the J gene TRBJ2-7, with 7 nucleotides matching TRBD2. V gave up 3 bases and J gave up 0 bases; unmatched junction bases: 8. Per the germline V gene, CDR1 is MDHEN and CDR2 is SYDVKM. The CDR3 runs to 16 residues. DNA of the CDR3: TGTGCCAGCAGTTTGGCGGGGGTTGAGCGCTCCTACGAGCAGTACTTC. Amino acids: CASSLAGVERSYEQYF.

The rearrangement uses TRBV5-6 and TRBJ2-4; TRBD1 agrees at 7 bases. The V gene end was trimmed by 0 bases and the J gene end by 6 bases; junction bases not matched to a gene: 3. The CDR3 runs to 14 residues. The germline gives CDR1 SGHDT, CDR2 YYEEEE. The DNA for the CDR3 is TGTGCCAGCAGCTTGGGACAGGGTGGAAACATTCAGTACTTC. Its translation: CASSLGQGGNIQYF.

This clone was found a few times. V usage is TRBV10-2 and J usage is TRBJ2-3; tentative D call: TRBD2 (6 bases). Germline V gives CDR1 WSHSY, CDR2 SAAADI. The CDR3 extends over 15 amino acids. With 6 bases removed from V and 1 base from J, the gap between germline ends came to 14 bases. The CDR3 loop reads CASRNGTSRTDTQYF. CDR3 DNA sequence: TGCGCCAGCAGGAACGGGACTTCCCGCACAGATACGCAGTATTTT.